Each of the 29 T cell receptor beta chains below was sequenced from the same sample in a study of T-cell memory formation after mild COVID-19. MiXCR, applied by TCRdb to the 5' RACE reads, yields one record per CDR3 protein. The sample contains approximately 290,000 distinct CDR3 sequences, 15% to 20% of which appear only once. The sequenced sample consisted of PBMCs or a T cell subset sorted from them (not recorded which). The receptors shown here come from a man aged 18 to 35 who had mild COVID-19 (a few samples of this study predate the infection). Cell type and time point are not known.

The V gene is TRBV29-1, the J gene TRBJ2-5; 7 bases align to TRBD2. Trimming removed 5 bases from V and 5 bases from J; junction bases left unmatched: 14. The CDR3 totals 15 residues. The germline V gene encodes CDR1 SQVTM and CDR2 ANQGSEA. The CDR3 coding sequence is TGCAGCGTTTTTATCTCCCTCCAGGGAGGGGAGACCCAGTACTTC. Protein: CSVFISLQGGETQYF.

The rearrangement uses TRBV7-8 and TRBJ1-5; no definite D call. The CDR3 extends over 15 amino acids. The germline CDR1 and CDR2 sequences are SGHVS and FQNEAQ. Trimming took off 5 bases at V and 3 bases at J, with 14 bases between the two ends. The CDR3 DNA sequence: TGTGCCAGCAGCCTCCCTTGGCAGGCCAATCAGCCCCAGCATTTT. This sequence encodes CASSLPWQANQPQHF.

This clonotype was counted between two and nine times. CDR3 residues: CASSLGQAGGNEKLFF. The CDR3 DNA reads as TGTGCCAGCAGCTTAGGACAGGCCGGGGGTAATGAAAAACTGTTTTTT. The chain is built from TRBV7-6 and TRBJ1-4, with D perhaps matching TRBD1 (6 bases). Per germline, CDR1 SGHVS and CDR2 FNYEAQ. This CDR3 comprises 16 residues. The germline V and J ends were trimmed by 1 base and 4 bases, with 13 bases remaining between them. The variable domain in full, completed from reference TRBV7-6 and TRBJ1-4, reads GAGVSQSPRYKVTKRGQDVALRCDPISGHVSLYWYRQALGQGPEFLTYFNYEAQQDKSGLPNDRFSAERPEGSISTLTIQRTEQRDSAMYRCASSLGQAGGNEKLFFGSGTQLSVL.

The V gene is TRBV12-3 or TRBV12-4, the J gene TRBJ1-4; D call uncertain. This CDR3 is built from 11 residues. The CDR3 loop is CTSATNEKLFF. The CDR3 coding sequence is TGTACTTCTGCAACTAATGAAAAACTGTTTTTT.

The CDR3 DNA is TGTGCCAGCGCAGGGGACACCGGGGAGCTGTTTTTT. The encoded protein is CASAGDTGELFF. This chain links TRBV6-1 with TRBJ2-2; tentatively, D is TRBD1 (6 bases). Trimming shortened V by 8 bases and J by 3 bases, and 7 bases separated the two germline ends. The CDR3 has 12 residues. Germline CDR1 and CDR2: MNHNS and SASEGT.

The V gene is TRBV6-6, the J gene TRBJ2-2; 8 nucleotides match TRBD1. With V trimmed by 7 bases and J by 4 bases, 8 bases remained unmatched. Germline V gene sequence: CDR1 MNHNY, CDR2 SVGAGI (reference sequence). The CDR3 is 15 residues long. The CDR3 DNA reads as TGTGCCAGCATTCCCGACAGGGGCGCCACCGGGGAGCTGTTTTTT. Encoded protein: CASIPDRGATGELFF.

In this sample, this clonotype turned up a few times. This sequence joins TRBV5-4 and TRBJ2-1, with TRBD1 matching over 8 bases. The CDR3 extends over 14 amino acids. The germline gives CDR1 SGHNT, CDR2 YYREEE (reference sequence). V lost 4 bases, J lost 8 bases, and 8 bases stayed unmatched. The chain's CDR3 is CASSHYTGGDEQFF. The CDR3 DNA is TGTGCCAGCAGCCACTATACAGGGGGAGATGAGCAGTTCTTC.

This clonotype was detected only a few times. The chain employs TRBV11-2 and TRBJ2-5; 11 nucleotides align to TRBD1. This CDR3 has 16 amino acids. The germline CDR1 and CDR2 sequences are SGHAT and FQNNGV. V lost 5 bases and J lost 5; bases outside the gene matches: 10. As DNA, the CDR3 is TGTGCCAGCAGCGACCGAGGACAGGGGGCGTCGGAGACCCAGTACTTC. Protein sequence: CASSDRGQGASETQYF.

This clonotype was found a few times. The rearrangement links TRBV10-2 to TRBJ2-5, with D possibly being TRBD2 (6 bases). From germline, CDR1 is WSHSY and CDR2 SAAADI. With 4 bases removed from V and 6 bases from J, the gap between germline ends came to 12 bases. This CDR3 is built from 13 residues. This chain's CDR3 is CASSGGTAQTQYF. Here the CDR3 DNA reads TGCGCCAGCAGTGGCGGGACGGCTCAGACCCAGTACTTC.

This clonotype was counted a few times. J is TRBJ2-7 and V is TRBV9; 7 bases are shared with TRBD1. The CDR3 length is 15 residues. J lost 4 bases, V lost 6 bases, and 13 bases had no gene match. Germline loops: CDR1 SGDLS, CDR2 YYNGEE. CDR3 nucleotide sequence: TGTGCCAGCATTTGTTTAGGGGGCAGTGGTTACGAGCAGTACGTC. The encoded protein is CASICLGGSGYEQYV.

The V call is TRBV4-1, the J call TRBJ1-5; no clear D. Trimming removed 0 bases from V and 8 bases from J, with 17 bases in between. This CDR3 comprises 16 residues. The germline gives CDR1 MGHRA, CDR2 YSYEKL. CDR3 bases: TGCGCCAGCAGCCAAGATGCCAGGTTAGTGGAAAAGCCCCAGCATTTT. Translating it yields CASSQDARLVEKPQHF.

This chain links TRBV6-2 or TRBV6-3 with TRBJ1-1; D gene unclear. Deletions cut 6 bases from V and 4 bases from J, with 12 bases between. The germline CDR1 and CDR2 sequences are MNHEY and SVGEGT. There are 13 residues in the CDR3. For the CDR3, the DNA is TGTGCCAGCAGCCACCCGGTTAGCACTGAAGCTTTCTTT. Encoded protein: CASSHPVSTEAFF.

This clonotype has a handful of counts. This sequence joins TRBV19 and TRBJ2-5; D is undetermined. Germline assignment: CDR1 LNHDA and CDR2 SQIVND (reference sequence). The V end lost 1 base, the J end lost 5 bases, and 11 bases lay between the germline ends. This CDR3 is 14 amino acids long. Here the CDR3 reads CASSIVRFHETQYF. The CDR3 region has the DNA TGTGCCAGTAGTATAGTGAGGTTTCACGAGACCCAGTACTTC.

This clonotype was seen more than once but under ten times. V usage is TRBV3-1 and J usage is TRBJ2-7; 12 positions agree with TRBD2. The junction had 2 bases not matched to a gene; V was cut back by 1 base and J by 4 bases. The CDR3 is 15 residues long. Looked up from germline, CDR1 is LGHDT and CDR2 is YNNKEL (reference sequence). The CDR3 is CASSQGLAGVYEQYV. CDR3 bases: TGTGCCAGCAGCCAAGGACTAGCGGGGGTTTACGAGCAGTACGTC.

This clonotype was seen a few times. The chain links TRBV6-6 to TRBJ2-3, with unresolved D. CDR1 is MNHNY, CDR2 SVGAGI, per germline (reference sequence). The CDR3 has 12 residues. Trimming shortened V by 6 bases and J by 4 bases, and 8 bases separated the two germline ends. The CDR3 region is CASREISDTQYF. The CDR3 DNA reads TGTGCCAGCAGAGAAATCTCAGATACGCAGTATTTT.

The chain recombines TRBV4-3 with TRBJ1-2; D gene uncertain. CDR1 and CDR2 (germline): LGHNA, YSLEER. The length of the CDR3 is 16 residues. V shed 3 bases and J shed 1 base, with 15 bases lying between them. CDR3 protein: CASSQAPIWDNYGYTF. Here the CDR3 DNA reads TGCGCCAGCAGCCAGGCCCCTATCTGGGATAACTATGGCTACACCTTC.

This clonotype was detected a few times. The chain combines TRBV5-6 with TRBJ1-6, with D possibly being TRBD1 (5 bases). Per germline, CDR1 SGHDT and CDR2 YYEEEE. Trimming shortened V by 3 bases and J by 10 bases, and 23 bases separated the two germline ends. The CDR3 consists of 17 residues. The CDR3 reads CASSSIRDGTGSSPLHF. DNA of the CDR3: TGTGCCAGCAGCTCTATCCGGGACGGAACGGGGTCCTCACCCCTCCACTTT.

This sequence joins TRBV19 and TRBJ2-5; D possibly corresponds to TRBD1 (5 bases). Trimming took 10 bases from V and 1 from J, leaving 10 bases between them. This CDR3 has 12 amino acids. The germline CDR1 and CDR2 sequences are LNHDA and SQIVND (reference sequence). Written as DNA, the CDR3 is TGTGCCACCTCAAGGGGCCAAGAGACCCAGTACTTC. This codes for CATSRGQETQYF. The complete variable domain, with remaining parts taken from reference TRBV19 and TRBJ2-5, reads DGGITQSPKYLFRKEGQNVTLSCEQNLNHDAMYWYRQDPGQGLRLIYYSQIVNDFQKGDIAEGYSVSREKKESFPLTVTSAQKNPTAFYLCATSRGQETQYFGPGTRLLVL.

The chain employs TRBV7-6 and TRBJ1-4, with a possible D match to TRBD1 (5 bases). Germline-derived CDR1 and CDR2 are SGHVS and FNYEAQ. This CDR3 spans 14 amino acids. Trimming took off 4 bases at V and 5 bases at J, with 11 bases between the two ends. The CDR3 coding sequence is TGTGCCAGCAGCTCGGGACGGATAAATGAAAAACTGTTTTTT. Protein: CASSSGRINEKLFF.

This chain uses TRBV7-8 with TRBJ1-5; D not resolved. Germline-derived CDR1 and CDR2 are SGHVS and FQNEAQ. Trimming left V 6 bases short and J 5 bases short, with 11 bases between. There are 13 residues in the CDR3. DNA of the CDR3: TGTGCCAGCAGTCAAGATGGGGATCAGCCCCAGCATTTT. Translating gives CASSQDGDQPQHF.

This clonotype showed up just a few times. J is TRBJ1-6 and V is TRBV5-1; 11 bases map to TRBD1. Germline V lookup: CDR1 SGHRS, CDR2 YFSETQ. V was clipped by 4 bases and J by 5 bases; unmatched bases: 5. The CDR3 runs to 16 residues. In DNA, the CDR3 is TGCGCCAGCAGCCGACGGGACAGGGGGGATAATTCACCCCTCCACTTT. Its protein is CASSRRDRGDNSPLHF.

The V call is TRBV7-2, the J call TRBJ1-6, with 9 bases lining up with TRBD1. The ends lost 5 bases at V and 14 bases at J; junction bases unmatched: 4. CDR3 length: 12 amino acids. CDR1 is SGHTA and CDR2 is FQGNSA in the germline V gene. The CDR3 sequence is CASSLDRGSLHF. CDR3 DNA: TGTGCCAGCAGCCTCGACAGGGGGTCCCTCCACTTT.

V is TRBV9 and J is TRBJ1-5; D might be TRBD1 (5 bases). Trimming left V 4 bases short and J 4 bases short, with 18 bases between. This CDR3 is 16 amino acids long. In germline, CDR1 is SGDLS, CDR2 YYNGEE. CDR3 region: CASSTGPTEGNQPQHF. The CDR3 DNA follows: TGTGCCAGCAGCACAGGACCGACCGAGGGGAATCAGCCCCAGCATTTT.

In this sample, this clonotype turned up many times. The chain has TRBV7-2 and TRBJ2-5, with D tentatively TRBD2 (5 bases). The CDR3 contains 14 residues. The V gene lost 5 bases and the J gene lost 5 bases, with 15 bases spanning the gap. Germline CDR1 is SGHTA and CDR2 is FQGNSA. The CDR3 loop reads CASSNREARETQYF. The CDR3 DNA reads TGTGCCAGCAGCAACCGGGAAGCGAGGGAGACCCAGTACTTC.

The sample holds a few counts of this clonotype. The CDR3 here is CASSRGYTGELFF. CDR3 sequence (DNA): TGTGCCAGTAGCAGAGGGTACACCGGGGAGCTGTTTTTT. V usage is TRBV19 and J usage is TRBJ2-2; tentative D call: TRBD2 (5 bases). From germline, CDR1 is LNHDA and CDR2 SQIVND (reference sequence). The CDR3 runs 13 residues. Trimming took 6 bases from V and 3 from J, leaving 8 bases between them.

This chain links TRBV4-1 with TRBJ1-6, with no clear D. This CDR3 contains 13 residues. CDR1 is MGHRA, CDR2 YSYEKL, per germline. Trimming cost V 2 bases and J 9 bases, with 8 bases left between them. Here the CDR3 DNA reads TGCGCCAGCAGCCAATTGCCCGGTTCACCCCTCCACTTT. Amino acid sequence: CASSQLPGSPLHF.

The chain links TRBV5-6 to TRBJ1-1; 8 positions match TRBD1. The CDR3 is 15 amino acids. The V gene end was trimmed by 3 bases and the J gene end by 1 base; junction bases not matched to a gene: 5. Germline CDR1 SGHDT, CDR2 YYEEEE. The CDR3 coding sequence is TGTGCCAGCAGCTCCCGGGGACAGGCGAACACTGAAGCTTTCTTT. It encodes CASSSRGQANTEAFF.

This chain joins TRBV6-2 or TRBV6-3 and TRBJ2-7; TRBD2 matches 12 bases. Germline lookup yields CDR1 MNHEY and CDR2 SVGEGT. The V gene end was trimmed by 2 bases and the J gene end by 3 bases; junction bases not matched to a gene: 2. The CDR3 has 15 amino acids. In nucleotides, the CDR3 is TGTGCCAGCAGTTACCGGACTAGCGGGAACTACGAGCAGTACTTC. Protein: CASSYRTSGNYEQYF.

In nucleotides, the CDR3 is TGTGCCAGCACCAAACCCGCCGGGACAGGGCATCGAGAGCAGTACTTC. Translating it yields CASTKPAGTGHREQYF. The rearrangement joins TRBV6-2 or TRBV6-3 to TRBJ2-7; 9 bases match TRBD1. CDR1 and CDR2 from the germline V gene are MNHEY and SVGEGT. V shed 7 bases, J shed 7 bases, and the junction held 17 bases outside the gene matches. The CDR3 contains 16 residues.